This note documents a single T cell receptor beta chain sequence. Its specificity is not known. Within the sample, other DNA sequences also encode this same CDR3. V lost 6 bases to trimming and J lost 1 base; unmatched junction nucleotides: 4. This CDR3 has 14 residues. The germline CDR1 and CDR2 sequences are LNHDA and SQIVND (reference sequence). This record comes from a study of shared clonotypes between healthy human individuals. Study background: The study enrolled a couple of women and a few men aged 18 to 49. Each donor had three CD4 naive, three CD4 memory, two CD8 naive and one CD8 memory plate.

Study-wide results and limits: Among several donors, around 5% of naive CD4 clonotypes were found in common.

CD45RO-negative, CCR7-positively selected cells formed the naive CD8 fraction, excluding terminally differentiated effector memory CD45RA+ cells. Using immunoSEQ multiplex PCR, the repertoire was profiled, and TCRdb retains in-frame clones only, with some absent. Of millions of clones listed, approximately 94% were seen once; the top ten hold roughly 1.8%. This TCR derives from a man aged 18 to 35 in good health. Some clones in this sample may be carry-over from other donors' samples. Sequencing was carried out using naive CD8+ T cells from PBMCs. V and J are TRBV19 and TRBJ2-7, with 9 nucleotides matching TRBD1. The CDR3 sequence is CASSSGTGSYEQYF. CDR3 nucleotides: TGTGCCAGTAGCTCCGGGACAGGGTCCTACGAGCAGTACTTC.